The 20 T cell receptor beta chains below all came from one sample that was sequenced in a study of T-cell reconstitution after alpha-beta-depleted transplantation in children. For TCRbeta, the library was prepared with unique molecular identifiers. TCRdb passed the PCR reads through MiXCR, listing each CDR3 protein once. The table has some 550,000 distinct CDR3 sequences, approximately 22% seen once. Sample: PBMCs, mostly from graft donor cells, taken 360 days after TCRalphabeta/CD19-depleted stem cell transplant. The receptors were gathered from a boy in the first two years of life who had a stem cell transplant for acute myeloid leukemia, so the T cells may come from the graft donor.

The rearrangement joins TRBV12-3 or TRBV12-4 to TRBJ1-1; D is possibly TRBD1 (5 bases). The CDR3 totals 15 residues. V shed 1 base and J shed 6 bases, with 15 bases lying between them. This chain's CDR3 is CASSLEVGEVAEAFF. In nucleotides, the CDR3 is TGTGCCAGCAGTTTAGAGGTAGGGGAGGTCGCTGAAGCTTTCTTT.

The chain is built from TRBV12-5 and TRBJ2-1; tentative D call: TRBD2 (5 bases). The CDR3 extends over 15 amino acids. V was shortened by 2 bases and J by 1 base, with 9 bases between the two germline ends. Germline V gives CDR1 LGHNT, CDR2 FRNRAP. CDR3 sequence reads: CASGLLAGSYNEQFF. CDR3 in DNA: TGTGCTAGTGGTTTGCTAGCCGGGTCCTACAATGAGCAGTTCTTC.

This clonotype has a count of ten or more. The chain recombines TRBV20-1 with TRBJ1-2; no firm D call. Germline CDR1 DFQATT, CDR2 SNEGSKA (reference sequence). This CDR3 comprises 14 residues. Trimming took 6 bases from V and 4 from J, leaving 18 bases between them. CDR3 residues: CSAQPAGRGYGYTF. The CDR3 region has the DNA TGCAGTGCCCAGCCGGCTGGCCGGGGCTATGGCTACACCTTC.

This chain connects TRBV11-2 to TRBJ1-1; possible D gene TRBD1, 5 bases. The V gene's germline CDR1 is SGHAT and CDR2 FQNNGV. V was pared by 0 bases and J by 5 bases, with 7 bases between. CDR3 size: 13 residues. CDR3 residues: CASSLDQGTEAFF. In DNA, the CDR3 is TGTGCCAGCAGCTTAGATCAGGGTACTGAAGCTTTCTTT.

The chain is built from TRBV7-2 and TRBJ1-1; TRBD1 agrees at 8 bases. CDR3 length: 17 amino acids. The J segment lost 0 bases and the V segment lost 5 bases, leaving 11 bases of the junction unmatched. The germline CDR1 and CDR2 sequences are SGHTA and FQGNSA. In nucleotides, the CDR3 is TGTGCCAGCAGCGTCCGGGGACAGGTTAGCCTGAACACTGAAGCTTTCTTT. This translates into CASSVRGQVSLNTEAFF.

The CDR3 nucleotides read TGCAGCGTTGTGGCGACAGGGGGCTCTGAAGCTTTCTTT. Amino acids: CSVVATGGSEAFF. The chain has TRBV29-1 and TRBJ1-1; TRBD1 aligns across 10 bases. The CDR3 has 13 residues. The germline V gene has CDR1 SQVTM and CDR2 ANQGSEA. V was clipped by 4 bases and J by 6 bases; unmatched bases: 5. Full variable domain (outside the CDR3, taken from reference TRBV29-1 and TRBJ1-1): SAVISQKPSRDICQRGTSLTIQCQVDSQVTMMFWYRQQPGQSLTLIATANQGSEATYESGFVIDKFPISRPNLTFSTLTVSNMSPEDSSIYLCSVVATGGSEAFFGQGTRLTVV.

This chain uses TRBV4-3 with TRBJ2-1, with a possible D match to TRBD2 (6 bases). The ends were cut back, 0 bases at V and 8 bases at J, with 20 bases in the middle. The V gene's germline CDR1 is LGHNA and CDR2 YSLEER. The CDR3 is made up of 17 amino acids. As DNA, the CDR3 is TGCGCCAGCAGCCAAGATCTCGGGTCGGGGGTAAGGGATGAGCAGTTCTTC. Translation: CASSQDLGSGVRDEQFF.

This clonotype occurred many times. The gene calls are TRBV20-1 and TRBJ1-2; 12 bases align to TRBD1. The trim removed 3 bases at V and 3 bases at J, leaving 8 bases unmatched. The CDR3 covers 16 residues. Germline V CDR1 and CDR2: DFQATT, SNEGSKA (reference sequence). The CDR3 DNA reads as TGCAGTGCTAGCTTGGGACAGGGGGCGCCCTACTATGGCTACACCTTC. It specifies CSASLGQGAPYYGYTF.

This clonotype has more than one count but fewer than ten. The chain has TRBV20-1 and TRBJ2-3; 8 bases map to TRBD2. The CDR3 extends over 16 amino acids. V lost 0 bases to trimming and J lost 2 bases; unmatched junction nucleotides: 7. In germline, CDR1 is DFQATT, CDR2 SNEGSKA (reference sequence). The CDR3 protein is CSARDLGSGATDTQYF. The CDR3 DNA reads TGCAGTGCTAGAGATCTAGGTAGCGGGGCCACAGATACGCAGTATTTT.

This clonotype was detected many times. CDR3 region: CASSSPPRPSGRGETQYF. The DNA for the CDR3 is TGTGCCAGCAGTTCCCCTCCCAGGCCATCAGGACGGGGAGAGACCCAGTACTTC. This chain links TRBV12-3 or TRBV12-4 with TRBJ2-5; D possibly corresponds to TRBD2 (5 bases). With 4 bases removed from V and 4 bases from J, the gap between germline ends came to 25 bases. The CDR3 spans 18 residues.

V and J are TRBV12-3 or TRBV12-4 and TRBJ2-3; D unresolved. The CDR3 sequence is 14 residues long. Trimming removed 6 bases from V and 0 bases from J, with 10 bases in between. The CDR3 is CASSQASSTDTQYF. The DNA for the CDR3 is TGTGCCAGCAGCCAAGCTTCTAGCACAGATACGCAGTATTTT.

The gene calls are TRBV6-2 or TRBV6-3 and TRBJ2-1; the D is unclear. The CDR3 is 11 amino acids. Trimming took 8 bases from V and 1 from J, leaving 3 bases between them. CDR1 and CDR2 from the germline V gene are MNHEY and SVGEGT. The CDR3 spells CASQSYNEQFF. The DNA for the CDR3 is TGTGCCAGCCAATCCTACAATGAGCAGTTCTTC.

The chain is built from TRBV20-1 and TRBJ2-1, with a weak D call TRBD1 (6 bases). Germline-derived CDR1 and CDR2 are DFQATT and SNEGSKA (reference sequence). Trimming left V 4 bases short and J 2 bases short, with 9 bases between. The CDR3 runs 13 residues. CDR3 DNA: TGCAGTGCTACCAGGGGTCCCTACAATGAGCAGTTCTTC. The encoded protein is CSATRGPYNEQFF.

This clonotype was observed at least ten times. The gene calls are TRBV20-1 and TRBJ2-1, with D uncertain. Trimming took off 3 bases at V and 8 bases at J, with 11 bases between the two ends. The CDR3 runs 12 residues. The germline V gene encodes CDR1 DFQATT and CDR2 SNEGSKA (reference sequence). CDR3: CSASRRLHEQFF. The CDR3, as DNA: TGCAGTGCTAGTCGCCGATTGCATGAGCAGTTCTTC.

This clonotype was detected many times. The V and J genes are TRBV11-2 and TRBJ2-3, with a weak D call TRBD2 (5 bases). In germline, CDR1 is SGHAT, CDR2 FQNNGV. V was shortened by 3 bases and J by 2 bases, with 15 bases between the two germline ends. This CDR3 comprises 16 residues. For the CDR3, the DNA is TGTGCCAGCAGCTTGAGGGTATTACGCCACACAGATACGCAGTATTTT. Its protein product is CASSLRVLRHTDTQYF. The whole variable domain, remainder taken from reference TRBV11-2 and TRBJ2-3, is EAGVAQSPRYKIIEKRQSVAFWCNPISGHATLYWYQQILGQGPKLLIQFQNNGVVDDSQLPKDRFSAERLKGVDSTLKIQPAKLEDSAVYLCASSLRVLRHTDTQYFGPGTRLTVL.

This clonotype was counted between two and nine times. This chain joins TRBV12-3 or TRBV12-4 and TRBJ1-1, with TRBD1 as a possible D gene (5 bases). The CDR3 is 13 amino acids. Trimming pared 6 bases from V and 9 bases from J, leaving 17 bases between. The CDR3 DNA follows: TGTGCCAGCAGGTCGGGACTCGTGTATCAAGCTTTCTTT. Residues: CASRSGLVYQAFF.

This clonotype was seen a handful of times. The chain combines TRBV4-3 with TRBJ2-7; possible D gene TRBD2, 5 bases. The germline gives CDR1 LGHNA, CDR2 YSLEER. Trimming cost V 0 bases and J 3 bases, with 15 bases left between them. The CDR3 sequence is 16 residues long. CDR3 DNA sequence: TGCGCCAGCAGCCAAGATAGTTCGCTAGCCCTCTACGAGCAGTACTTC. Residues: CASSQDSSLALYEQYF.

This clonotype occurred many times. The gene calls are TRBV5-5 and TRBJ2-2; 9 nucleotides agree with TRBD1. The germline V gene encodes CDR1 SGHKS and CDR2 YYEKEE (reference sequence). V trimming: 3 bases; J trimming: 8 bases; junction bases outside the gene matches: 5. The CDR3 is 14 residues long. The CDR3 DNA is TGTGCCAGCAGCTGGACAGGGGAAGGGGGGGAGCTGTTTTTT. Its translation: CASSWTGEGGELFF.

In its sample, this clonotype was seen a few times. The chain links TRBV27 to TRBJ2-1, with unresolved D. Trimming stripped 8 bases from V and 6 bases from J, with 8 bases between. Germline V gives CDR1 MNHEY, CDR2 SMNVEV (reference sequence). The CDR3 runs to 11 residues. CDR3 bases: TGTGCCAGCGGGCTTACCAATGAGCAGTTCTTC. Its protein product is CASGLTNEQFF.

This rearrangement joins TRBV7-2 to TRBJ2-7; D is unresolved. CDR3 length: 13 amino acids. Trimming removed 5 bases from V and 7 bases from J, with 15 bases in between. From germline, CDR1 is SGHTA and CDR2 FQGNSA. The CDR3 spells CASSRDWAVEQYV. In DNA, the CDR3 is TGTGCCAGCAGCCGAGATTGGGCAGTAGAGCAGTACGTC.